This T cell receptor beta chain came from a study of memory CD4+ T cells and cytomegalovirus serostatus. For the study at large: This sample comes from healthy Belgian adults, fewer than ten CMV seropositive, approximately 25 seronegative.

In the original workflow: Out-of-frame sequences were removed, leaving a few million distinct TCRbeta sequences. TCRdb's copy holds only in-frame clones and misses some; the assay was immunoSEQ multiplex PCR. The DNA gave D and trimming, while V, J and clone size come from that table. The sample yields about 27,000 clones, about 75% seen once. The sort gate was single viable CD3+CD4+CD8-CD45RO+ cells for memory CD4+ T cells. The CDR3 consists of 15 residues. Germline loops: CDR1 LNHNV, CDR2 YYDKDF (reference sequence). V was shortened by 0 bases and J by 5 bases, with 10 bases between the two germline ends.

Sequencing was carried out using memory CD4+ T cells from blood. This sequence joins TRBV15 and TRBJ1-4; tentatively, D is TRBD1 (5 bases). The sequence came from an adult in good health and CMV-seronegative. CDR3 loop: CATSRDQGWNEKLFF. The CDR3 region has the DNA TGTGCCACCAGCAGAGATCAGGGATGGAATGAAAAACTGTTTTTT.